This TCR beta chain was captured in a study of radiation and T cells in renal cell carcinoma. Study-wide results and caveats: Irradiated tumors had higher TCR clonality than control tumors. In blood, top tumor clones expanded by 2 weeks, shrinking by 4. Without pretreatment biopsies, baseline tumor clonotype presence was undetermined.

Concerning this clone itself: Antigen specificity is unknown.

Treatment defined: 15 Gy SBRT to primary tumor, nephrectomy 4 weeks later. Clear cell pathology was present in this patient's renal cell carcinoma. Libraries were prepared by immunoSEQ multiplex PCR; TCRdb keeps only in-frame clonotypes and omits some of them. The sample has 15,000 to 20,000 clones, less than 65% seen once. With 8 bases removed from V and 0 bases from J, the gap between germline ends came to 5 bases. This CDR3 is built from 11 residues. Germline loops: CDR1 SGDLS, CDR2 YYNGEE. The chain recombines TRBV9 with TRBJ1-1; D remains unclear. Specimen: tumor tissue, collected from a patient whose treatment included radiotherapy and nephrectomy. This TCR derives from a man aged 50 to 60 with renal cell carcinoma. As DNA, the CDR3 is TGTGCCAGTGGAATGAACACTGAAGCTTTCTTT. This sequence encodes CASGMNTEAFF.